This T cell receptor beta chain was sequenced in a study of T cell repertoires in cytomegalovirus infection. Findings and caveats of the study: What dominated the ex vivo response were HLA-C-restricted CMV-specific TCR beta clonotypes. Totalled public TCR beta family frequency picked out people who carried CMV plus the relevant HLA.

This clonotype was found many times. What it binds is not known. A single record per CDR3 protein comes from TCRdb applying MiXCR to the reads. This sample yields 640,000 or so distinct CDR3 sequences, of which 30% to 40% are seen a single time; roughly 18% belongs to the top ten. The CDR3 extends over 14 amino acids. CDR1 is SGHTA and CDR2 is FQGNSA in the germline V gene. V shed 5 bases and J shed 9 bases, with 19 bases lying between them. This TCR was sampled from a human donor in good health (CMV status not recorded). Some clones in this sample may be carry-over from other donors' samples. The V and J genes are TRBV7-2 and TRBJ1-2; D uncertain. Sequenced here: cultured PBMCs, sampled from culture after CMV antigen stimulation. The DNA for the CDR3 is TGTGCCAGCAGCCCGGACGGAGCGCTGGGTAGCTACACCTTC. This codes for CASSPDGALGSYTF. Full variable domain (outside the CDR3, taken from reference TRBV7-2 and TRBJ1-2): GAGVSQSPSNKVTEKGKDVELRCDPISGHTALYWYRQSLGQGLEFLIYFQGNSAPDKSGLPSDRFSAERTGGSVSTLTIQRTQQEDSAVYLCASSPDGALGSYTFGSGTRLTVV.